This T cell receptor beta chain was identified in a study of blood T cells in healthy people across ages. A J-beta primer mix and a sample-barcoded 5' primer were used in a second PCR of roughly 7 to 12 cycles. TCRdb processed the 5' RACE reads anew with MiXCR; each CDR3 protein has one entry. The sample yields about 1.8 million distinct CDR3 sequences, about 50% seen once. General study results and limits: It was the long-lived donors that had more naive CD4+ cells and higher diversity than aged donors. Estimates of total diversity, which came from one million sequenced T cells, were considered to be underestimates.

This clonotype was seen a few times. What it binds is unknown. Germline V gene data show CDR1 as PRHDT and CDR2 as FYEKMQ (reference sequence). This CDR3 is built from 13 residues. V lost 5 bases and J 6 bases, leaving 12 bases between the germline ends. Donors were systemically healthy Caucasian individuals from Russia aged roughly 6 to 95 years. This clonotype was obtained from a woman aged 40-49 years in good health. The sequenced material came from blood. The chain has TRBV13 and TRBJ2-3; possible D gene TRBD2, 7 bases. CDR3 bases: TGTGCCAGCAGCGGGGGGGCCCCCGATACGCAGTATTTT. The encoded protein is CASSGGAPDTQYF.